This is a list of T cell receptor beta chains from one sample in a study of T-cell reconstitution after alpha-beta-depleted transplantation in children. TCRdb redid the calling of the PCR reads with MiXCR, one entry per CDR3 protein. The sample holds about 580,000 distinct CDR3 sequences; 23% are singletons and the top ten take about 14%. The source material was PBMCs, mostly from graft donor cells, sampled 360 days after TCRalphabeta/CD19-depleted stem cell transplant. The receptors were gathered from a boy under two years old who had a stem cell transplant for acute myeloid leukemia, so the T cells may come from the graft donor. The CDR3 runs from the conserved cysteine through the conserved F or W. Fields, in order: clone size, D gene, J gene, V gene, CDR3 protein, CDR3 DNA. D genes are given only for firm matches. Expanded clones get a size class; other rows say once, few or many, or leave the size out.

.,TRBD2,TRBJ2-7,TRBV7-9,CASSFFSGGVVEQYF,TGTGCCAGCAGCTTTTTCAGCGGGGGGGTTGTCGAGCAGTACTTC
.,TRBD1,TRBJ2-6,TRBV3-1,CASSQLSGGSGANVLTF,TGTGCCAGCAGCCAATTGTCAGGGGGCTCTGGGGCCAACGTCCTGACTTTC
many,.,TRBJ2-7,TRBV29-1,CSVDGIDWGRDEQYF,TGCAGCGTTGATGGGATAGACTGGGGTCGCGACGAGCAGTACTTC
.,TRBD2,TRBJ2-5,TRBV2,CASCLPSGGARSRKETQYF,TGTGCCAGCTGTTTACCCAGCGGGGGGGCGAGATCGCGTAAAGAGACCCAGTACTTC
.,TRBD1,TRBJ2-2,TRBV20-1,CSAPSRQGAWAGSNTGELFF,TGCAGTGCCCCTTCTCGACAGGGGGCATGGGCTGGATCGAACACCGGGGAGCTGTTTTTT
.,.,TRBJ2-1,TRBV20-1,CSARGGSGYGSYNEQFF,TGCAGTGCTAGAGGTGGGTCCGGGTACGGCTCCTACAATGAGCAGTTCTTC
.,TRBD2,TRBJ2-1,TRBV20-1,CSLGGGFSNEQFF,TGCAGTCTGGGGGGGGGATTTAGCAATGAGCAGTTCTTC
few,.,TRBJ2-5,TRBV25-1,CASSAPGSSPETQYF,TGTGCCAGCAGTGCACCGGGGTCTAGTCCGGAGACCCAGTACTTC
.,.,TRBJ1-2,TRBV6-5,CASSYWGGATFGYTF,TGTGCCAGCAGTTATTGGGGCGGCGCAACTTTCGGCTACACCTTC
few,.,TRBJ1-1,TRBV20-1,CSAPGGGSTEAFF,TGCAGTGCTCCCGGAGGGGGTAGCACTGAAGCTTTCTTT
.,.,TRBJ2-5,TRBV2,CASSEEGEYQETQYF,TGTGCCAGCAGTGAAGAGGGGGAATACCAAGAGACCCAGTACTTC
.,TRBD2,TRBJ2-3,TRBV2,CASRLHGTSGGADTQYF,TGTGCCAGCAGACTTCACGGGACTAGCGGGGGGGCAGATACGCAGTATTTT
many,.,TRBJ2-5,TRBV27,CASRSWAGETQYF,TGTGCCAGCCGTAGCTGGGCCGGAGAGACCCAGTACTTC
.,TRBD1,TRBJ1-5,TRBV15,CATSRKGQGSNQPQHF,TGTGCCACCAGCAGGAAAGGACAGGGCAGCAATCAGCCCCAGCATTTT
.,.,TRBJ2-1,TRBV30,CAWSEGAYNEQFF,TGTGCCTGGAGCGAGGGGGCCTACAATGAGCAGTTCTTC
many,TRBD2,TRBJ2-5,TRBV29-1,CSVESSGGAGETQYF,TGCAGCGTTGAATCCAGCGGGGGGGCCGGAGAGACCCAGTACTTC
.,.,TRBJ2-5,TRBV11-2,CASSSPNGIQETQYF,TGTGCCAGCAGCTCCCCGAACGGGATACAAGAGACCCAGTACTTC
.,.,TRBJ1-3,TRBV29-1,CSVEESTVGNTIYF,TGCAGCGTTGAAGAAAGCACTGTCGGAAACACCATATATTTT
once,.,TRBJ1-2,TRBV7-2,CASSLSERNYGYTF,TGTGCCAGCAGCTTAAGTGAGAGAAACTATGGCTACACCTTC
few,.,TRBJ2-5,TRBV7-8,CASSFDPGQETQYF,TGTGCCAGCAGCTTCGATCCGGGGCAAGAGACCCAGTACTTC
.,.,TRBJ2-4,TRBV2,CASRGKAPTIQYF,TGTGCCAGCCGGGGGAAAGCCCCGACTATTCAGTACTTC
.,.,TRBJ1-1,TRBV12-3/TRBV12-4,CASSLGGRGAFF,TGTGCCAGCAGTTTAGGAGGGAGGGGAGCTTTCTTT
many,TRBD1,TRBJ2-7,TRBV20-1,CSASTTIDREGNEQYF,TGCAGTGCTTCCACCACGATAGACAGGGAAGGCAACGAGCAGTACTTC